This T cell receptor (beta chain) was sequenced for a study of T cell changes during pregnancy in multiple sclerosis. V gave up 5 bases and J gave up 3 bases; unmatched junction bases: 4. The CDR3 length is 13 residues. Germline V gives CDR1 MNHEY, CDR2 SMNVEV (reference sequence). Assay: immunoSEQ multiplex PCR; the TCRdb copy retains only in-frame clones and omits some. Here the sample spans roughly 34,000 clones, roughly nine tenths being singletons. This sequence joins TRBV27 and TRBJ2-7; 7 nucleotides align to TRBD1. Sequenced here: CD4+ T cells from peripheral blood mononuclear cells, sampled in the second trimester of pregnancy. The origin of this receptor is a female donor in good health, enrolled as a control in a pregnancy study. The CDR3, as DNA: TGTGCCAGCAGTAGGGACAGTCTCTACGAGCAGTACTTC. This codes for CASSRDSLYEQYF.